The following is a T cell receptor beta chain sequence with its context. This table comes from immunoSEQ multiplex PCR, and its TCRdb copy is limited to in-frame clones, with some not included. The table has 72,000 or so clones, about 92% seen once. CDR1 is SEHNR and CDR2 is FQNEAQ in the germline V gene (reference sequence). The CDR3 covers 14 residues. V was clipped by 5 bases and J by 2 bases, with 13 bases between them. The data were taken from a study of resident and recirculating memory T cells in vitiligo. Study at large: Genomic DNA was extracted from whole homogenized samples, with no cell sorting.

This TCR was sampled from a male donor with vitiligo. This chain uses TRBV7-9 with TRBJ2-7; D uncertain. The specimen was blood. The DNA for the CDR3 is TGTGCCAGCAGCCCCCATAGTCAGGCCTACGAGCAGTACTTC. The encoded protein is CASSPHSQAYEQYF.